This T cell receptor beta chain was retrieved from a study of human T cells and chemical hapten exposure. Turning to the study itself: Yields of TCR per sample differed, chiefly owing to small differences in pooled library volume.

The CDR3 runs 13 residues. CDR1 is KGHSH and CDR2 is LQKENI in the germline V gene. V lost 4 bases and J lost 6, with 12 bases in between. This clonotype occurred many times. Noted time point: patch test 2, 6 weeks after DPC sensitization. Treatment of the sample: therapeutic diphenylcyclopropenone sensitization with weekly scalp DPC. The study drew its donors from alopecia patients who were 18 to 70 years old and suitable for DPC. TCRdb called the RACE reads again in MiXCR, with one record for every CDR3 protein. Altogether approximately 89,000 distinct CDR3 sequences are present, approximately 10% being singletons, with the ten largest covering 2% to 2.5%.

The genes are TRBV18 and TRBJ1-1, with D tentatively TRBD1 (6 bases). The sequencing here drew on whole blood, taken in connection with sensitization to the hapten diphenylcyclopropenone (DPC). This sequence was found in a woman aged 25 to 39 with alopecia areata. Some clones in this sample may be carry-over from other donors' samples. The CDR3 sequence is CASSQTGASEAFF. CDR3 bases: TGTGCCAGCTCACAGACAGGCGCGTCTGAAGCTTTCTTT.